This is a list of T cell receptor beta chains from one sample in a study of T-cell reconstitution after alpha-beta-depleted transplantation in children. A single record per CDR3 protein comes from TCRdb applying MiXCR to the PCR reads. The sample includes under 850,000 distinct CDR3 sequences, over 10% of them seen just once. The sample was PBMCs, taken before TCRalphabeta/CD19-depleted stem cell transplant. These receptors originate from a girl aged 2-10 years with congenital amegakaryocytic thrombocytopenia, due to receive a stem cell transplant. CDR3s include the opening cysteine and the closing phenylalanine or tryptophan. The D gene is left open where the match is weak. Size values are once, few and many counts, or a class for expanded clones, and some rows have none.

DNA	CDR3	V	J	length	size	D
TGCGCCAGCAGCCCACTCCCGGGAGCCGAAGCTTTCTTT	CASSPLPGAEAFF	TRBV5-1	TRBJ1-1	13	many	.
TGCAGTGCTAATGAACTAGCGGGAGGTGTTAACGAGCAGTTCTTC	CSANELAGGVNEQFF	TRBV20-1	TRBJ2-1	15	many	TRBD2
TGCAGTGCTAGAGTGACCGGGGAGCTGTTTTTT	CSARVTGELFF	TRBV20-1	TRBJ2-2	11	few	.
TGCAGTGCTAGAAAGATGCGTCGGGAGGGGACAGATACGCAGTATTTT	CSARKMRREGTDTQYF	TRBV20-1	TRBJ2-3	16	many	TRBD2
TGCGCCAGCAGCCGGGGACTAGCGGGAAATACCAACGAGCAGTACTTC	CASSRGLAGNTNEQYF	TRBV4-1	TRBJ2-7	16	few	TRBD2
TGTGCCAGCAGTTTAGTCCGGGGACAGGGCCTCTACGAGCAGTACTTC	CASSLVRGQGLYEQYF	TRBV28	TRBJ2-7	16	.	TRBD1
TGTGCCAGCAGCTTAGGACAGGGGGCGTACTCCTACGAGCAGTACTTC	CASSLGQGAYSYEQYF	TRBV7-6	TRBJ2-7	16	many	TRBD1
TGTGCCAGCAGCCGGGGGCTAGCGGGACAACCCTACGAGCAGTACTTC	CASSRGLAGQPYEQYF	TRBV7-9	TRBJ2-7	16	few	TRBD2
TGCAGCGTTGTAGGGGGCGTTGAAAAACTGTTTTTT	CSVVGGVEKLFF	TRBV29-1	TRBJ1-4	12	many	TRBD1
TGTGCCAGCAGTTACTCGGCTAGCGGAGAGGGAACCGGGGAGCTGTTTTTT	CASSYSASGEGTGELFF	TRBV6-5	TRBJ2-2	17	.	TRBD2
TGTGCCAGCAGTTTCGCCGGGGTTACCTACGAGCAGTACTTC	CASSFAGVTYEQYF	TRBV12-3/TRBV12-4	TRBJ2-7	14	.	.
TGCGCCAGCAGCCTACTAAAAACTAGCGGGAGGGGGTACGAGCAGTACTTC	CASSLLKTSGRGYEQYF	TRBV5-1	TRBJ2-7	17	many	TRBD2
TGCAGCGTTGTGGGGTTAGCGGGAGACGAGCAGTACTTC	CSVVGLAGDEQYF	TRBV29-1	TRBJ2-7	13	few	TRBD2
TGCAGCGTGGGGGGACAAGATCAGCCCCAGCATTTT	CSVGGQDQPQHF	TRBV29-1	TRBJ1-5	12	.	.
TGCAGTGCCGCCCGGACAGACTTCTATCAGCCCCAGCATTTT	CSAARTDFYQPQHF	TRBV20-1	TRBJ1-5	14	many	.
TGCAGCGTTGAAGGGGGGTCGGACACTGAAGCTTTCTTT	CSVEGGSDTEAFF	TRBV29-1	TRBJ1-1	13	many	.
TGCAGTGCTGCCCCGGGACTAGCGGGATGGTCCTACAATGAGCAGTTCTTC	CSAAPGLAGWSYNEQFF	TRBV20-1	TRBJ2-1	17	.	TRBD2
TGCAGTGCTAACCTAGGGAGTGCCTACGAGCAGTACTTC	CSANLGSAYEQYF	TRBV20-1	TRBJ2-7	13	once	.
TGCAGTGCTAGAGATCCGGCGGGAGACGGGGATGAGCAGTTCTTC	CSARDPAGDGDEQFF	TRBV20-1	TRBJ2-1	15	few	TRBD2
TGTGCCAGCAGTTCCGCTCTGAGGCTTGGGGAGACCCAGTACTTC	CASSSALRLGETQYF	TRBV12-3/TRBV12-4	TRBJ2-5	15	many	.
TGCAGTGCGAGGACAGGGCTGAAAGGCGCAAGCACAGATACGCAGTATTTT	CSARTGLKGASTDTQYF	TRBV20-1	TRBJ2-3	17	many	TRBD1
TGCAGTGCTTCTTATTCCGCGGGAGGAACAAGAGTGACCCAGTACTTC	CSASYSAGGTRVTQYF	TRBV20-1	TRBJ2-5	16	many	TRBD2
TGTGCCAGCAGCCAAGTGGGACTAGCGGGAGTCCCAGAGCAGTTCTTC	CASSQVGLAGVPEQFF	TRBV14	TRBJ2-1	16	few	TRBD2
TGCGCCAGCAGCCCGGCCCCCAAGCGGAGATACGAGCAGTACTTC	CASSPAPKRRYEQYF	TRBV5-1	TRBJ2-7	15	.	.
TGTGCCAGCAGCTTAGGGGGAGGGACTCTTGAGACCCAGTACTTC	CASSLGGGTLETQYF	TRBV7-3	TRBJ2-5	15	.	TRBD2
TGTGCCAGCAGTGGCGGGGGGGGGCGAAGCACAGATACGCAGTATTTT	CASSGGGGRSTDTQYF	TRBV2	TRBJ2-3	16	few	TRBD2
TGTGCCAGCATGGAAGGGGGTGAGCAGTTCTTC	CASMEGGEQFF	TRBV12-3/TRBV12-4	TRBJ2-1	11	many	.
TGCGCCAGCAGCCCACAGGGCCGGGATGAAAAACTGTTTTTT	CASSPQGRDEKLFF	TRBV5-1	TRBJ1-4	14	many	.
TGTGCCAGCAGCTTAGAAAGACAGAGGACGGACGGCTACACCTTC	CASSLERQRTDGYTF	TRBV7-8	TRBJ1-2	15	.	.
TGTGCCAGTAGTATAAGTCTTGCTGAGCAGTTCTTC	CASSISLAEQFF	TRBV19	TRBJ2-1	12	.	.
TGTGCCAGCAGTACAGGGTCGGCGGATACGCAGTATTTT	CASSTGSADTQYF	TRBV12-3/TRBV12-4	TRBJ2-3	13	.	.
TGCAGTGCTAGACCCCTAGCGCCCAATTACAATGAGCAGTTCTTC	CSARPLAPNYNEQFF	TRBV20-1	TRBJ2-1	15	many	.
TGCGCCAGCAGCTCCGGACAGATGAACACTGAAGCTTTCTTT	CASSSGQMNTEAFF	TRBV5-1	TRBJ1-1	14	many	.
TGTGCCATCAAGGGGACAGAACAAGAGACCCAGTACTTC	CAIKGTEQETQYF	TRBV10-3	TRBJ2-5	13	.	TRBD1
TGTGCCAGCAGCTTAGCTTCGGGGCCCTCTGGGGCCAACGTCCTGACTTTC	CASSLASGPSGANVLTF	TRBV11-2	TRBJ2-6	17	few	.
TGCAGCGTTGGATCCGCAGATACGCAGTATTTT	CSVGSADTQYF	TRBV29-1	TRBJ2-3	11	many	.
TGCGCCAGCAGCTTCAAATCCGGGACAGGGGGTTACGAGCAGTACTTC	CASSFKSGTGGYEQYF	TRBV5-1	TRBJ2-7	16	many	TRBD1